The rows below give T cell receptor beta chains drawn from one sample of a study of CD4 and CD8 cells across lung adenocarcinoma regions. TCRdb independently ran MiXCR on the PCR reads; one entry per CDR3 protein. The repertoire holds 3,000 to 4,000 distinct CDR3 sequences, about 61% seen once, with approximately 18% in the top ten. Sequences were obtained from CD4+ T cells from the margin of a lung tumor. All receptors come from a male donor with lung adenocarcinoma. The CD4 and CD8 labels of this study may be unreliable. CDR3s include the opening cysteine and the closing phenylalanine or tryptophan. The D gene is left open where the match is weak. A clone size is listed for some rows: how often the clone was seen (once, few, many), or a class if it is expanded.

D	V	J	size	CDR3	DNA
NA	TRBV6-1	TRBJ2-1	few	CASSPLRGDEQFF	TGTGCCAGCAGCCCCCTAAGGGGCGATGAGCAGTTCTTC
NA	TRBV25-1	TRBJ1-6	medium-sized	CASSDQGSYNSPLHF	TGTGCCAGCAGTGATCAGGGCTCCTATAATTCACCCCTCCACTTT
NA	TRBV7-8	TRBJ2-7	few	CASSLVGGGSSYEQYF	TGTGCCAGCAGCTTAGTGGGCGGAGGCAGCTCCTACGAGCAGTACTTC
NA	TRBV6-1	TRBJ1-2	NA	CASELDGSNYGYTF	TGTGCCAGTGAACTCGACGGTTCTAACTATGGCTACACCTTC
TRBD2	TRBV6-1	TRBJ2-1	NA	CASSEWGGPRQGNEQFF	TGTGCCAGCAGTGAATGGGGGGGACCCCGGCAAGGCAATGAGCAGTTCTTC
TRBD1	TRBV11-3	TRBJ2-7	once	CASSLRQGVYEQYF	TGTGCCAGCAGCCTCCGACAGGGGGTTTACGAGCAGTACTTC
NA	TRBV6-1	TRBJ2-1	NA	CASSEWRDQNEQFF	TGTGCCAGCAGTGAATGGCGGGACCAGAATGAGCAGTTCTTC
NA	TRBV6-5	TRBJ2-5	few	CASSYREYQETQYF	TGTGCCAGCAGCTACAGGGAGTACCAAGAGACCCAGTACTTC
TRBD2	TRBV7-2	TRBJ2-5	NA	CASNPIGTTQETQYF	TGTGCCAGCAACCCGATAGGGACTACCCAAGAGACCCAGTACTTC
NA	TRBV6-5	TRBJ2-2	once	CASSLEGGGELFF	TGTGCCAGCAGTTTAGAGGGGGGCGGGGAGCTGTTTTTT
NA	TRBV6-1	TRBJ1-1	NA	CASKLPENTEAFF	TGTGCCAGCAAGCTACCGGAGAACACTGAAGCTTTCTTT
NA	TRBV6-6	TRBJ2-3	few	CASSYSLHLSTDTQYF	TGTGCCAGCAGTTACTCTCTCCACTTAAGCACAGATACGCAGTATTTT
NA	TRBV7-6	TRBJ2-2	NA	CASSLRVAGELFF	TGTGCCAGCAGCTTACGGGTTGCCGGGGAGCTGTTTTTT
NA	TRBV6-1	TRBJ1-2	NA	CASGPGTPQGGYTF	TGTGCCAGCGGGCCAGGGACCCCACAAGGCGGCTACACCTTC
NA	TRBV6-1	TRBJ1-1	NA	CASSERGGADTEAFF	TGTGCCAGCAGTGAGAGGGGGGGCGCAGACACTGAAGCTTTCTTT
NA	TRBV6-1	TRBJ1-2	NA	CASRDSPLGGYGYTF	TGTGCCAGCAGGGATTCTCCCTTGGGTGGCTATGGCTACACCTTC
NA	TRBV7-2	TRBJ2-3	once	CASSSSGLISTDTQYF	TGTGCCAGCAGCTCCTCAGGACTAATTAGCACAGATACGCAGTATTTT
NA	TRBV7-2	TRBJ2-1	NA	CASSVGRVTSYNEQFF	TGTGCCAGCAGCGTCGGCCGCGTCACCTCCTACAATGAGCAGTTCTTC
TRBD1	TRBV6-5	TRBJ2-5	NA	CASSYSGTGDGTQYF	TGTGCCAGCAGTTACTCGGGGACAGGGGATGGGACCCAGTACTTC
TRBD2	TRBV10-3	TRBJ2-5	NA	CAIRTSEQETQYF	TGTGCCATAAGGACTAGCGAGCAAGAGACCCAGTACTTC
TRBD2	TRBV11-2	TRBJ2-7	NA	CASSTSLYSGRIGEQYF	TGTGCCAGCAGCACCTCCCTTTACAGCGGGAGGATCGGCGAGCAGTACTTC
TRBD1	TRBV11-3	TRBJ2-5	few	CASSPDRGGGRETQYF	TGTGCCAGCAGTCCCGACAGGGGTGGAGGGAGAGAGACCCAGTACTTC
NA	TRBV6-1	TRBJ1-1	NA	CASSAAPNTEAFF	TGTGCCAGCAGTGCAGCCCCGAACACTGAAGCTTTCTTT
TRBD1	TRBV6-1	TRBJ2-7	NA	CASRGTGPPYEQYF	TGTGCCAGCAGGGGGACAGGACCGCCCTACGAGCAGTACTTC
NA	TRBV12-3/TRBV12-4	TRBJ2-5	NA	CASTAMWGAQETQYF	TGTGCCAGCACGGCCATGTGGGGGGCACAAGAGACCCAGTACTTC
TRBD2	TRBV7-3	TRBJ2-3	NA	CASSLNPTSGNPDTQYF	TGTGCCAGCAGCTTAAATCCGACTAGCGGGAACCCAGATACGCAGTATTTT
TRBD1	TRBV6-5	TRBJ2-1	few	CASSYLRDRTYNEQFF	TGTGCCAGCAGTTATCTCAGGGACAGGACTTACAATGAGCAGTTCTTC
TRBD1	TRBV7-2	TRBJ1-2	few	CASSLNRGEGGYTF	TGTGCCAGCAGCTTAAACAGGGGGGAAGGTGGCTACACCTTC
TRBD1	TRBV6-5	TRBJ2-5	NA	CASSYFRGQQETQYF	TGTGCCAGCAGTTATTTCAGGGGGCAGCAAGAGACCCAGTACTTC
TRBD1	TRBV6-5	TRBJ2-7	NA	CASSYSRQGAYEQYF	TGTGCCAGCAGTTACTCTCGGCAGGGGGCTTACGAGCAGTACTTC
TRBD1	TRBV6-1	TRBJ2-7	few	CASSEANHLGQGTNEQYF	TGTGCCAGCAGTGAAGCGAACCATCTTGGACAGGGTACCAACGAGCAGTACTTC
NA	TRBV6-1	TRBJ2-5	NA	CASTPRGIVETQYF	TGTGCCAGCACCCCGAGGGGAATCGTCGAGACCCAGTACTTC
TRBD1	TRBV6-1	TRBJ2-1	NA	CASRRTGVYNEQFF	TGTGCCAGCAGACGAACAGGGGTTTACAATGAGCAGTTCTTC
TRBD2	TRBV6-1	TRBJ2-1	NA	CASSAGIGHRREREGNEQFF	TGTGCCAGCAGTGCGGGCATCGGACATCGGCGGGAGAGAGAGGGGAATGAGCAGTTCTTC
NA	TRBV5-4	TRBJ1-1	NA	CASSLEGRGSNTEAFF	TGTGCCAGCAGCTTGGAGGGGAGGGGGAGTAACACTGAAGCTTTCTTT
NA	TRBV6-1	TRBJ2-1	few	CASSLVLYNEQFF	TGTGCCAGCAGCCTAGTCCTTTACAATGAGCAGTTCTTC
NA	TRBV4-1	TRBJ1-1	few	CASSHPSPNTEAFF	TGCGCCAGCAGCCACCCGAGTCCGAACACTGAAGCTTTCTTT
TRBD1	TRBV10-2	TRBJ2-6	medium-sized	CASSESWGTGRYGANVLTF	TGCGCCAGCAGTGAGTCCTGGGGGACAGGGCGGTACGGGGCCAACGTCCTGACTTTC
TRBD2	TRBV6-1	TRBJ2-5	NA	CASRSSGGGGGKETQYF	TGTGCCAGCAGATCTAGCGGGGGTGGAGGGGGCAAAGAGACCCAGTACTTC
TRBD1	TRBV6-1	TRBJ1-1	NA	CASSRDRANTEAFF	TGTGCCAGCAGCAGGGACAGGGCAAACACTGAAGCTTTCTTT
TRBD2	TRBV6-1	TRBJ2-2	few	CASRPGGGTGELFF	TGTGCCAGCAGGCCGGGGGGTGGCACCGGGGAGCTGTTTTTT
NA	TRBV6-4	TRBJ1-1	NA	CASSEQQNTEAFF	TGTGCCAGCAGTGAACAGCAGAACACTGAAGCTTTCTTT
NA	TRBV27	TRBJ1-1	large	CASSFAGAFNEAFF	TGTGCCAGCAGTTTCGCGGGGGCGTTTAATGAAGCTTTCTTT
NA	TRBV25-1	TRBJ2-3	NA	CASSLTDTQYF	TGTGCCAGCAGTTTGACAGATACGCAGTATTTT
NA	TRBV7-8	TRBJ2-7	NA	CASSRGGTYEQYF	TGTGCCAGCAGCCGTGGGGGAACCTACGAGCAGTACTTC
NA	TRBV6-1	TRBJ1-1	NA	CASSERLRGGTEAFF	TGTGCCAGCAGTGAAAGGCTGAGGGGTGGCACTGAAGCTTTCTTT
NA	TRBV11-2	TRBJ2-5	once	CASSYGPRGATQYF	TGTGCCAGCAGCTACGGACCACGGGGTGCCACCCAGTACTTC
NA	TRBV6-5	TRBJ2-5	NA	CASSYMAAYQETQYF	TGTGCCAGCAGTTATATGGCCGCGTACCAAGAGACCCAGTACTTC
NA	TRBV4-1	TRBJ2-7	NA	CASSQGPGPAYEQYF	TGCGCCAGCAGCCAAGGCCCAGGGCCAGCCTACGAGCAGTACTTC